The clone carrying this T cell receptor (beta chain) occurred many times. Its target is unknown. It was 5'RACE with constant-segment primers that produced the TCR alpha and TCR beta cDNA libraries, which carried sample barcodes and UMIs. Each CDR3 protein is one row after TCRdb ran MiXCR on the 5' RACE reads. The repertoire holds hundreds of thousands of distinct CDR3 sequences, with over 15% as singletons. This record belongs to a study of T-cell memory formation after mild COVID-19. Looking at the study overall: Among the donors, TCR clusters were largely specific to each donor.

The CDR3 has 15 amino acids. V dropped 7 bases and J dropped 0 bases, with 10 bases sitting between them. CDR1 is SGHTA, CDR2 FQGNSA, per germline. Whole-study results and caveats: CD8+ contracting clones occupied EMRA, while CD4+ ones occupied mainly CM and EM.

The sample was PBMCs or a T cell subset sorted from them (not recorded which). V and J are TRBV7-2 and TRBJ1-6, with unresolved D. The origin of this receptor is a man aged 18 to 30 who had mild COVID-19 (a few samples of this study predate the infection). Cell type and time point are not known. The CDR3 nucleotides are TGTGCCAGCACCTCCCGTAGCTCCTATAATTCACCCCTCCACTTT. It is translated as CASTSRSSYNSPLHF.